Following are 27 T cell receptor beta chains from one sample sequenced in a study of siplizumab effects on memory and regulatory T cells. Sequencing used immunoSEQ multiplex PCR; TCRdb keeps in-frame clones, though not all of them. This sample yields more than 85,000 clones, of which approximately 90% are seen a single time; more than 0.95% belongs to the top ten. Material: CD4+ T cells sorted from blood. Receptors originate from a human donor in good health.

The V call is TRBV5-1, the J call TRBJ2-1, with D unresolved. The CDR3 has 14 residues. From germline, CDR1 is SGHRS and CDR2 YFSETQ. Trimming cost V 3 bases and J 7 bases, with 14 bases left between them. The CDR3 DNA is TGCGCCAGCAGCTCTCTCCCGACCGTAAATGAGCAGTTCTTC. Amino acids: CASSSLPTVNEQFF.

The chain's CDR3 is CATSPTGLGNQPQHF. CDR3 DNA sequence: TGTGCCACCAGCCCGACAGGGCTGGGCAATCAGCCCCAGCATTTT. The chain couples TRBV15 to TRBJ1-5; 7 bases are shared with TRBD1. Germline V CDR1 and CDR2: LNHNV, YYDKDF (reference sequence). J gave up 2 bases and V 5 bases, and 6 bases lay outside the gene matches. This CDR3 is built from 15 residues.

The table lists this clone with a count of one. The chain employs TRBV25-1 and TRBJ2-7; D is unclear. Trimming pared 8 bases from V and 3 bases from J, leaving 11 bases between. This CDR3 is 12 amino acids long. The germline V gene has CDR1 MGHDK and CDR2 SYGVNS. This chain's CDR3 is CASRSVSYEQYF. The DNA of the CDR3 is TGTGCCAGCCGGAGTGTCAGCTACGAGCAGTACTTC.

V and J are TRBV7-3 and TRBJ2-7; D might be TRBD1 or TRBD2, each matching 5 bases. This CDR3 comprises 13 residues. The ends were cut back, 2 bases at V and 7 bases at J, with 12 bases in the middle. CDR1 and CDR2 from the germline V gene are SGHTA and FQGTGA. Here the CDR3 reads CASSLSGTGEQYF. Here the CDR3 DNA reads TGTGCCAGCAGCTTATCCGGGACGGGAGAGCAGTACTTC.

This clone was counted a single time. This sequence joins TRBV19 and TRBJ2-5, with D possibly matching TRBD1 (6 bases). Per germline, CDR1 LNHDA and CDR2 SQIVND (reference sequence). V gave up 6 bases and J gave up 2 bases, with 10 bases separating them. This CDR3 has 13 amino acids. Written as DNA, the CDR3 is TGTGCCAGTAGGAACACAGGGCAAGAGACCCAGTACTTC. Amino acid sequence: CASRNTGQETQYF.

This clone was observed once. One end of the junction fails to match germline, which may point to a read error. The CDR3 DNA follows: TGTGCCAGCAGCGGAGGCCTAGCGGGAGGCCCACTCTTC. Its protein is CASSGGLAGGPLF. V is TRBV6-5 and J is TRBJ2-1; 11 bases are shared with TRBD2. Germline V gene lookup returns CDR1 MNHEY and CDR2 SVGAGI. The CDR3 contains 13 residues.

CDR3 sequence reads: CASRLRNKNTEAFF. In DNA form, the CDR3 reads TGTGCCAGCAGACTAAGGAACAAGAACACTGAAGCTTTCTTT. The V gene is TRBV27, the J gene TRBJ1-1; the D is unclear. V lost 6 bases and J 1 base, leaving 12 bases between the germline ends. The CDR3 extends over 14 amino acids. CDR1 MNHEY and CDR2 SMNVEV come from the germline V gene (reference sequence).

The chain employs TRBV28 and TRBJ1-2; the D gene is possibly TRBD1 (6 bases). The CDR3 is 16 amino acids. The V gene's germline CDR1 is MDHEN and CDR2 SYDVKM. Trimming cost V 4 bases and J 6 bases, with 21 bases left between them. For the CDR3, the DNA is TGTGCCAGCAGTTCTATGGGGGCGCGGAAATTCGATGGCTACACCTTC. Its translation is CASSSMGARKFDGYTF.

CDR3 protein: CASRERTGPNSPLHF. The CDR3 DNA reads TGTGCCAGCAGGGAGCGGACAGGACCCAATTCACCCCTCCACTTT. The genes are TRBV28 and TRBJ1-6, with 7 bases that match TRBD1. Germline CDR1 is MDHEN and CDR2 is SYDVKM. The CDR3 is made up of 15 amino acids. Trimming took 6 bases from V and 7 from J; bases not matched to a gene: 9.

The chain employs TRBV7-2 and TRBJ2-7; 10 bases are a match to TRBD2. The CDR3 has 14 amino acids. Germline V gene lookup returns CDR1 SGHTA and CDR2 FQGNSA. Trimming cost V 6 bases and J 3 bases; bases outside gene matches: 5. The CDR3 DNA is TGTGCCAGCAGTCTTGCTAGCGGGAGCTACGAGCAGTACTTC. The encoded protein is CASSLASGSYEQYF.

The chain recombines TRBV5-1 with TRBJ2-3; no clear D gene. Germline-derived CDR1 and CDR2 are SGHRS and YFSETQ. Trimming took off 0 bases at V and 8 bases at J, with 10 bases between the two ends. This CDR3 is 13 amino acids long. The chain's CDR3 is CASSLVGVGTQYF. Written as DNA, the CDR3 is TGCGCCAGCAGCTTGGTTGGGGTTGGTACGCAGTATTTT.

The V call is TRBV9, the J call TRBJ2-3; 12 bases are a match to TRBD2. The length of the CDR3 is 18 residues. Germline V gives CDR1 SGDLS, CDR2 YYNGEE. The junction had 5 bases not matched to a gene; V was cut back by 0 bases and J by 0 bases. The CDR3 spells CASSVGLAGVSSTDTQYF. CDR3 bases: TGTGCCAGCAGCGTAGGACTAGCGGGAGTGTCTAGCACAGATACGCAGTATTTT.

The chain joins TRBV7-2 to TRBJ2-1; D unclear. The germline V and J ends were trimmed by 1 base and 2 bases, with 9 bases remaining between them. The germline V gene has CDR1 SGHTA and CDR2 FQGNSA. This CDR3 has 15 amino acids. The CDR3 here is CASSLGRITYNEQFF. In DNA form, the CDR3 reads TGTGCCAGCAGCTTAGGCAGGATAACCTACAATGAGCAGTTCTTC.

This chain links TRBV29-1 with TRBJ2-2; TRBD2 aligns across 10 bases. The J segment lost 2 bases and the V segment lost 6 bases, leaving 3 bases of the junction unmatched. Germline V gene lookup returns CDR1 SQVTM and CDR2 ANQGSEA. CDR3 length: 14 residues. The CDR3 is CSVKREGNTGELFF. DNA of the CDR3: TGCAGCGTGAAGCGGGAGGGAAACACCGGGGAGCTGTTTTTT.

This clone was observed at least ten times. CDR3 region: CASSFAGAEKLFF. The CDR3 region has the DNA TGTGCCAGCAGTTTTGCGGGGGCTGAAAAACTGTTTTTT. V and J are TRBV28 and TRBJ1-4; a possible D gene is TRBD1 (6 bases). CDR3 size: 13 residues. V was shortened by 3 bases and J by 7 bases, with 9 bases between the two germline ends. Germline lookup yields CDR1 MDHEN and CDR2 SYDVKM.

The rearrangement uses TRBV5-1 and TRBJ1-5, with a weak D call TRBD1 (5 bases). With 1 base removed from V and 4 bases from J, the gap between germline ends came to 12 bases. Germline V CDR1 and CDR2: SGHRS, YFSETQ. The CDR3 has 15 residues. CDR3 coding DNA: TGCGCCAGCAGCTTGTCGGGGGACGATAATCAGCCCCAGCATTTT. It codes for CASSLSGDDNQPQHF. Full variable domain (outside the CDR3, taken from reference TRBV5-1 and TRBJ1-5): KAGVTQTPRYLIKTRGQQVTLSCSPISGHRSVSWYQQTPGQGLQFLFEYFSETQRNKGNFPGRFSGRQFSNSRSEMNVSTLELGDSALYLCASSLSGDDNQPQHFGDGTRLSIL.

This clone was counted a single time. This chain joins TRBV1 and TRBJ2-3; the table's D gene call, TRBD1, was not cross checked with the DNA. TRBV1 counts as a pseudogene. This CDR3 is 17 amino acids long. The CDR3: CTSSPHRGGSSTDTQYF. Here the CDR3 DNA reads TGCACCAGCAGCCCACATAGAGGGGGATCTAGCACAGATACGCAGTATTTT.

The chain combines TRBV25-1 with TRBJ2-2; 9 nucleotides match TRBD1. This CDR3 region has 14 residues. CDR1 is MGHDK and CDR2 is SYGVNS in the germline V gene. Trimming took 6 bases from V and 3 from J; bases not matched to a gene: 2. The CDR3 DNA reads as TGTGCCAGCAGGGGACAGGGAGACACCGGGGAGCTGTTTTTT. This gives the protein CASRGQGDTGELFF.

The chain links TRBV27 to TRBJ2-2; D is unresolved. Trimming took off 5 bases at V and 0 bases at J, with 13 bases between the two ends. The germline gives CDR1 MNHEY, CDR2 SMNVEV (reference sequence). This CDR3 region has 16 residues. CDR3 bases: TGTGCCAGCAGTATACGGGCCAGCGCGAACACCGGGGAGCTGTTTTTT. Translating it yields CASSIRASANTGELFF.

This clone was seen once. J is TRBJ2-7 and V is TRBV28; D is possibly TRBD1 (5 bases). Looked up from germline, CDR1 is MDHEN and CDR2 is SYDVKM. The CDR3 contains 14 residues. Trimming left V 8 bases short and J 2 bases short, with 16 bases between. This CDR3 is CASGLNRPPYEQYF. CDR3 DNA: TGTGCCAGCGGCTTGAACAGGCCCCCCTACGAGCAGTACTTC.

The CDR3 sequence: CASSPMAGNNEKLFF. As DNA, the CDR3 is TGTGCCAGCTCACCGATGGCAGGGAATAATGAAAAACTGTTTTTT. The V gene is TRBV18, the J gene TRBJ1-4; possibly TRBD1 for D (5 bases). The CDR3 has 15 residues. Trimming took 3 bases from V and 4 from J, leaving 12 bases between them. Germline V gives CDR1 KGHSH, CDR2 LQKENI.

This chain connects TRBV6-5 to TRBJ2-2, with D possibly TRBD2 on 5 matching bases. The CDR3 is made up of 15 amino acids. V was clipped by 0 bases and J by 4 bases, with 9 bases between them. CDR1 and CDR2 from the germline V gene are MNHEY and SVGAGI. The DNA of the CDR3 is TGTGCCAGCAGTTACTCGACGGGATTCACCGGGGAGCTGTTTTTT. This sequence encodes CASSYSTGFTGELFF.

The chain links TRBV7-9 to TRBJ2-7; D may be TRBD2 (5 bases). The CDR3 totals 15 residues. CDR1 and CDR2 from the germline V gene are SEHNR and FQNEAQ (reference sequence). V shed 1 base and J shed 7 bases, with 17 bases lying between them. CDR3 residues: CASSLGLRDTREQYF. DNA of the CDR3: TGTGCCAGCAGCTTAGGGCTCCGAGACACTAGGGAGCAGTACTTC.

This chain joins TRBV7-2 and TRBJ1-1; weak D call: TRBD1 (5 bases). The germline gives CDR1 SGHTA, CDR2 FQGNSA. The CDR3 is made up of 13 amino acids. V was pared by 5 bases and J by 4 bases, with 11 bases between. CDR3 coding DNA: TGTGCCAGCAGCCCTATAACAGGCACTGAAGCTTTCTTT. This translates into CASSPITGTEAFF.

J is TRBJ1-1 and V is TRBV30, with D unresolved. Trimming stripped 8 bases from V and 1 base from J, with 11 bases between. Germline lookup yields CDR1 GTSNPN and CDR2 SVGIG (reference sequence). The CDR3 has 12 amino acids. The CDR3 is CAGMGGNTEAFF. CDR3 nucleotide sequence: TGTGCCGGAATGGGCGGGAACACTGAAGCTTTCTTT.

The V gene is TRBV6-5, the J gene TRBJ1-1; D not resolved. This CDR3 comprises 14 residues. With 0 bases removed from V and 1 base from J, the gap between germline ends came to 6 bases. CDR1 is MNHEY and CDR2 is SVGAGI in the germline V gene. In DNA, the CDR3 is TGTGCCAGCAGTTACTCCGGCAAGAACACTGAAGCTTTCTTT. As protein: CASSYSGKNTEAFF.

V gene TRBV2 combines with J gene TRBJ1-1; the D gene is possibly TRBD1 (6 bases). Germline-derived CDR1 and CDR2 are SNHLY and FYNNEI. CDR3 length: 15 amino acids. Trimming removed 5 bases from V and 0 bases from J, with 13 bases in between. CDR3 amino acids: CASSKGQPMNTEAFF. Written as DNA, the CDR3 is TGTGCCAGCAGTAAAGGACAGCCAATGAACACTGAAGCTTTCTTT.